A selection of T cell receptor beta chains follows, all from one sample in a study of cytomegalovirus exposure and HLA in healthy donors. This table comes from immunoSEQ multiplex PCR, and its TCRdb copy is limited to in-frame clones, with some not included. The data hold about 120,000 clones, with 74% observed a single time. The sequenced sample was PBMCs. These TCRs come from a middle-aged woman in good health and CMV-seropositive. Both conserved end residues are part of each CDR3. The D gene is left open where the match is weak. A row's size may be missing; if present it is once, few, many or a size class.

cdr3_nt cdr3_aa j_call d_call v_call clone_size
TGTGCCAGCAGCTTGGGGACAGGGGCTAATGAAAAACTGTTTTTT CASSLGTGANEKLFF TRBJ1-4 TRBD1 TRBV7-9 -
TGCGCCAGCAGCCGGGAGTCCGGGGGAGATACGCAGTATTTT CASSRESGGDTQYF TRBJ2-3 - TRBV5-1 -
TGTGCCAGCAGCTTGCGGCAGGGAAGTTCCTACGAGCAGTACTTC CASSLRQGSSYEQYF TRBJ2-7 - TRBV7-8 -
TGTGCCAGCAGTGACAAAATGCGGGTCGTAAATTCACCCCTCCACTTT CASSDKMRVVNSPLHF TRBJ1-6 - TRBV6-4 -
TGTGCCTGGAGTACCTCCGGGACAGGGGTGGGTGGGGCCAACGTCCTGACTTTC CAWSTSGTGVGGANVLTF TRBJ2-6 TRBD1 TRBV30 -
TGTGCCAGCGGGCGGACAGGGCCCATCGAGCCCCAGCATTTT CASGRTGPIEPQHF TRBJ1-5 TRBD1 TRBV2 -
TGTGCCAGCAGCTTTTCGGGTCCCCTGGCAGATACGCAGTATTTT CASSFSGPLADTQYF TRBJ2-3 - TRBV7-2 -
TGTGCCAGCAGTGATGTCGCCGGGACAGGGGGCGGGACCGGGGAGCTGTTTTTT CASSDVAGTGGGTGELFF TRBJ2-2 TRBD1 TRBV25-1 -
TGTGCCAGCAGCTTGCGGGGGGGTTCCTACAATGAGCAGTTCTTC CASSLRGGSYNEQFF TRBJ2-1 TRBD2 TRBV7-3 few
TGTGCCAGCAGGGCAGGGGGCGGGGGCACTGAAGCTTTCTTT CASRAGGGGTEAFF TRBJ1-1 TRBD1 TRBV7-8 -
TGTGCCAGCAGCCAAACAGGGAGCGACGAGCAGTACTTC CASSQTGSDEQYF TRBJ2-7 - TRBV7-6 -
TGTGCCAGTAGTCCACGACAGGGGAGAGGGACTGAAGCTTTCTTT CASSPRQGRGTEAFF TRBJ1-1 TRBD1 TRBV19 -
TGCAGCGTTGAACTAGGACAGAGGAACACCGGGGAGCTGTTTTTT CSVELGQRNTGELFF TRBJ2-2 - TRBV29-1 -
TGTGCCAGTAGTAACGAGCGGGAGATAGATACGCAGTATTTT CASSNEREIDTQYF TRBJ2-3 TRBD2 TRBV19 -
TGCGCCAGCAGCCAAGGACAGGGGGCGGGTGAGACCCAGTACTTC CASSQGQGAGETQYF TRBJ2-5 TRBD1 TRBV4-3 -
TGCGCCAGCAGCCCTCGGACTAGCGGGAACCCCGGGGAGCTGTTTTTT CASSPRTSGNPGELFF TRBJ2-2 TRBD2 TRBV5-1 -
TGTGCCAGCAGCGACCCCCGACTCGGGAGGGCAGAGACCCAGTACTTC CASSDPRLGRAETQYF TRBJ2-5 TRBD2 TRBV2 -